These 14 T cell receptor beta chains came from one sample sequenced in a study of blood T cell repertoires in COVID-19. The repertoire was sequenced with immunoSEQ multiplex PCR; TCRdb's copy has only in-frame clones and lacks some. The data contain 120,000 to 150,000 clones, about four fifths of them singletons. The sequenced material came from peripheral blood. The receptors here all came from a human donor with acute or convalescent COVID-19. The donor label of this sample is uncertain.

This clone was seen once. This chain joins TRBV6-5 and TRBJ2-1; D might be TRBD2 (6 bases). Looked up from germline, CDR1 is MNHEY and CDR2 is SVGAGI. Trimming left V 6 bases short and J 5 bases short, with 17 bases between. CDR3 length equals 15 residues. The CDR3 nucleotides read TGTGCCAGCAGCCGTGGAGGGATCAGGGACAATGAGCAGTTCTTC. Translated, it gives CASSRGGIRDNEQFF.

The gene calls are TRBV6-5 and TRBJ2-1; D might be TRBD2 (5 bases). Looked up from germline, CDR1 is MNHEY and CDR2 is SVGAGI. This CDR3 has 11 amino acids. V was clipped by 4 bases and J by 10 bases, with 8 bases between them. CDR3: CASSLGDEQFF. CDR3 DNA sequence: TGTGCCAGCAGTTTGGGAGACGAGCAGTTCTTC.

The J gene is TRBJ1-5, the V gene TRBV5-6; D is undetermined. Germline V lookup: CDR1 SGHDT, CDR2 YYEEEE. Trimming took off 3 bases at V and 3 bases at J, with 10 bases between the two ends. This CDR3 contains 14 residues. CDR3 residues: CASSSGVDNQPQHF. CDR3 DNA sequence: TGTGCCAGCAGCTCCGGGGTAGACAATCAGCCCCAGCATTTT.

The chain links TRBV24-1 to TRBJ1-5; the D is unclear. Trimming cost V 6 bases and J 1 base, with 9 bases left between them. CDR3 length equals 14 residues. The germline gives CDR1 KGHDR, CDR2 SFDVKD. The CDR3 DNA is TGTGCCACCAGTCCGACGGAGAGCAATCAGCCCCAGCATTTT. Protein: CATSPTESNQPQHF.

The chain employs TRBV9 and TRBJ2-3; 12 nucleotides line up with TRBD2. Germline V lookup: CDR1 SGDLS, CDR2 YYNGEE. J lost 7 bases, V lost 0 bases, and 3 bases had no gene match. This CDR3 region has 15 residues. CDR3 sequence (DNA): TGTGCCAGCAGCGTAGGACTAGCGGGGGTGTATACGCAGTATTTT. Translating it yields CASSVGLAGVYTQYF.

The chain uses TRBV5-6 and TRBJ1-1; no clear D. Germline V lookup: CDR1 SGHDT, CDR2 YYEEEE. The CDR3 spans 12 residues. With 6 bases removed from V and 4 bases from J, the gap between germline ends came to 10 bases. DNA of the CDR3: TGTGCCAGCACCTCCACGGGCACTGAAGCTTTCTTT. It encodes CASTSTGTEAFF. The full variable domain, completed using reference TRBV5-6 and TRBJ1-1, is DAGVTQSPTHLIKTRGQQVTLRCSPKSGHDTVSWYQQALGQGPQFIFQYYEEEERQRGNFPDRFSGHQFPNYSSELNVNALLLGDSALYLCASTSTGTEAFFGQGTRLTVV.

The J gene is TRBJ1-5, the V gene TRBV11-2; D is possibly TRBD1 (6 bases). Germline V gene sequence: CDR1 SGHAT, CDR2 FQNNGV. The CDR3 covers 15 residues. The ends were cut back, 4 bases at V and 2 bases at J, with 12 bases in the middle. DNA of the CDR3: TGTGCCAGCAGCTCTAATCCAGGGGGCAATCAGCCCCAGCATTTT. It yields the protein CASSSNPGGNQPQHF.

This chain links TRBV30 with TRBJ1-1; 8 bases are shared with TRBD1. The V gene end was trimmed by 2 bases and the J gene end by 2 bases; junction bases not matched to a gene: 4. CDR1 GTSNPN and CDR2 SVGIG come from the germline V gene (reference sequence). The CDR3 spans 14 residues. CDR3 amino acids: CAWSLTGVNTEAFF. In nucleotides, the CDR3 is TGTGCCTGGAGTTTGACAGGGGTTAACACTGAAGCTTTCTTT.

V gene TRBV23-1 combines with J gene TRBJ2-6, with D tentatively TRBD1 (5 bases). TRBV23-1 is placed among ORFs of uncertain function. Trimming cost V 0 bases and J 0 bases, with 12 bases left between them. The CDR3 has 18 amino acids. Here the CDR3 DNA reads TGCGCCAGCAGTCAATCGACAGAGTGTCCCTCTGGGGCCAACGTCCTGACTTTC. It specifies CASSQSTECPSGANVLTF.

The chain joins TRBV7-9 to TRBJ1-1, with 10 nucleotides matching TRBD1. The V gene end was trimmed by 6 bases and the J gene end by 4 bases; junction bases not matched to a gene: 5. CDR3 length equals 14 residues. Germline V lookup: CDR1 SEHNR, CDR2 FQNEAQ (reference sequence). The CDR3 coding sequence is TGTGCCAGCAGTCGACAGGGGGCTGGCACTGAAGCTTTCTTT. Its translation is CASSRQGAGTEAFF.

This clone occurred a few times. The chain links TRBV2 to TRBJ2-1; TRBD2 might be the D (6 bases). From germline, CDR1 is SNHLY and CDR2 FYNNEI. Trimming stripped 6 bases from V and 4 bases from J, with 13 bases between. The CDR3 contains 14 residues. The CDR3 sequence is CASREWDSYNEQFF. CDR3 nucleotides: TGTGCCAGCAGAGAATGGGACTCTTACAATGAGCAGTTCTTC.

This clone has a single count. This rearrangement joins TRBV15 to TRBJ2-5; 12 bases match TRBD2. Trimming cost V 1 base and J 3 bases; bases outside gene matches: 0. The CDR3 has 15 residues. Germline values: CDR1 LNHNV, CDR2 YYDKDF (reference sequence). CDR3 sequence (DNA): TGTGCCACCAGCAGAGGACTAGCGGGGGAAGAGACCCAGTACTTC. Protein sequence: CATSRGLAGEETQYF.

The V and J genes are TRBV2 and TRBJ1-2, with 7 bases fitting TRBD1. Unmatched junction bases numbered 6, after V lost 7 bases and J lost 4 bases. In germline, CDR1 is SNHLY, CDR2 FYNNEI. The CDR3 runs 13 residues. The DNA of the CDR3 is TGTGCCAGCACCCCGGGACAGTTCTATGGCTACACCTTC. This codes for CASTPGQFYGYTF.

This clone was seen ten or more times. The chain links TRBV5-1 to TRBJ1-2; 8 bases agree with TRBD1. The junction had 9 bases not matched to a gene; V was cut back by 5 bases and J by 3 bases. The germline V gene has CDR1 SGHRS and CDR2 YFSETQ. The CDR3 is 15 residues long. The CDR3 coding sequence is TGCGCCAGCAGATCCCAGGGGGCTGGTGACTATGGCTACACCTTC. Its translation: CASRSQGAGDYGYTF.